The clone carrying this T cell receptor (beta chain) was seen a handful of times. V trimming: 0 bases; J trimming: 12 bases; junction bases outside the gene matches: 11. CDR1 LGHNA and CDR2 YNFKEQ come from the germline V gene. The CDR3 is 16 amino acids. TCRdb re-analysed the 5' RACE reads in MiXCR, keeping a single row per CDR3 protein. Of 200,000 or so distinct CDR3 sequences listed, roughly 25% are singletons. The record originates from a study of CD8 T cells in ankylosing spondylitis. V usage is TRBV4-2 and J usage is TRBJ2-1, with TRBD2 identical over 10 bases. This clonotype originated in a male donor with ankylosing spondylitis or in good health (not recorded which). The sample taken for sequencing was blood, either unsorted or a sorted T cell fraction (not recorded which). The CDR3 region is CASSQDETRLAGRQFF. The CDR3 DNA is TGTGCCAGCAGCCAAGATGAGACCCGACTAGCGGGCAGGCAGTTCTTC.